This T cell receptor beta chain was found in a study of siplizumab effects on memory and regulatory T cells. This table comes from immunoSEQ multiplex PCR, and its TCRdb copy is limited to in-frame clones, with some not included. The repertoire holds tens of thousands of clones, with over 90% as singletons. V was clipped by 5 bases and J by 4 bases, with 9 bases between them. Germline V gene data show CDR1 as MNHEY and CDR2 as SMNVEV (reference sequence). The CDR3 runs to 13 residues. Study-level findings and limits: Naive T cell populations appeared to exhibit greater diversity than memory cells and appeared to be major alloresponse contributors. Treg origin accounted for an average of around 67% of mappable alloreactive CD4+ clones with siplizumab and 25% to 30% in controls.

Note on this clone: Its target is unknown.

J is TRBJ1-5 and V is TRBV27; no definite D call. The receptor was isolated from a human donor in good health. The source material was CD8+ T cells sorted from blood. In DNA form, the CDR3 reads TGTGCCAGCAGTCAAACAGAGAATCAGCCCCAGCATTTT. Translation gives CASSQTENQPQHF.